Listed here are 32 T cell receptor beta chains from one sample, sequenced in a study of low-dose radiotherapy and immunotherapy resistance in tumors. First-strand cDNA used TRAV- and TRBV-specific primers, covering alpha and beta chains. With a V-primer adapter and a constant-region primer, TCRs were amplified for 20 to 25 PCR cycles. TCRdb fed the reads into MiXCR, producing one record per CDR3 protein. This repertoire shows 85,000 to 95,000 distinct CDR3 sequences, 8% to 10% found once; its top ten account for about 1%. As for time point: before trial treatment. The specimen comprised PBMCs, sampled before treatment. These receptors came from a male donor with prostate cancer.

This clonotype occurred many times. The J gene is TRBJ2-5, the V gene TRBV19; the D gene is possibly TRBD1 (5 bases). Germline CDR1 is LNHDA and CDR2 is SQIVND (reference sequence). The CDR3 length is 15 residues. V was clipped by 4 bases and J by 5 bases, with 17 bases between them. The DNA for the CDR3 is TGTGCCAGTAGTACCGGGCTTCACCCAGGGGAGACCCAGTACTTC. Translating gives CASSTGLHPGETQYF.

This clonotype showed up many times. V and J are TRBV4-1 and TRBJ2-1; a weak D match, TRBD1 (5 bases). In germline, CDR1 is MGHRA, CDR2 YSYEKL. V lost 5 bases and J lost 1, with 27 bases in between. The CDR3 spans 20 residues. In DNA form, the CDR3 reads TGCGCCAGCAGCAATACCCTAGTGCCAATAGGCCCAGGGTCCTACAATGAGCAGTTCTTC. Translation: CASSNTLVPIGPGSYNEQFF.

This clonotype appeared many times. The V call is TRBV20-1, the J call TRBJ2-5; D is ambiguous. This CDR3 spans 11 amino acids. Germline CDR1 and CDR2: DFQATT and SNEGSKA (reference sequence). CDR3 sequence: CSARVRETQYF. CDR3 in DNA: TGCAGCGCTCGGGTTAGGGAGACCCAGTACTTC.

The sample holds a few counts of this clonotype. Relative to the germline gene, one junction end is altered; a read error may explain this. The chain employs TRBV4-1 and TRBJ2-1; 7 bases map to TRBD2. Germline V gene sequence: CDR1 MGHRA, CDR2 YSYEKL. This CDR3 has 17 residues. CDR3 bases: TGTGCCAGCAGCCGGTACCCGCGGGAGAACGCCTACAATGAGCAGTTCTTC. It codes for CASSRYPRENAYNEQFF.

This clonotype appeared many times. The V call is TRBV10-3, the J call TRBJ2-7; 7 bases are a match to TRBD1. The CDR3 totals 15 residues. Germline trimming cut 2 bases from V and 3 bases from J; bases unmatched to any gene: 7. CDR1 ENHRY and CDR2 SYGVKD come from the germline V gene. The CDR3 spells CAISEATGYSYEQYF. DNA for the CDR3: TGTGCCATCAGTGAGGCGACAGGGTACAGCTACGAGCAGTACTTC.

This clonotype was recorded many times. The CDR3 sequence is CASSQVAGGGDTQYF. The CDR3 region has the DNA TGCGCCAGCAGCCAAGTAGCGGGAGGGGGGGATACGCAGTATTTT. The gene calls are TRBV4-1 and TRBJ2-3; 11 positions agree with TRBD2. V lost 1 base and J lost 6; bases outside the gene matches: 3. Germline V gene lookup returns CDR1 MGHRA and CDR2 YSYEKL. CDR3 length: 15 amino acids.

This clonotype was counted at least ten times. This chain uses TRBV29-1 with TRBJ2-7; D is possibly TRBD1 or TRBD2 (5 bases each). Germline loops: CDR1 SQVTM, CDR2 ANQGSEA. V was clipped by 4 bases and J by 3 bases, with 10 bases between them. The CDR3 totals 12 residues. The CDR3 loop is CSVGDGDYEQYF. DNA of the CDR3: TGCAGCGTTGGGGACGGAGACTACGAGCAGTACTTC.

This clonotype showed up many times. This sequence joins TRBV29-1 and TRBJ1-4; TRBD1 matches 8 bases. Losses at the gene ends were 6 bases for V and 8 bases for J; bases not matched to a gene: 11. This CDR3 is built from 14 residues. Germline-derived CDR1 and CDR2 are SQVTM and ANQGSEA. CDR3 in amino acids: CSVDGQGQGEKLFF. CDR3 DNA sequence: TGCAGCGTGGATGGACAGGGACAAGGGGAAAAACTGTTTTTT.

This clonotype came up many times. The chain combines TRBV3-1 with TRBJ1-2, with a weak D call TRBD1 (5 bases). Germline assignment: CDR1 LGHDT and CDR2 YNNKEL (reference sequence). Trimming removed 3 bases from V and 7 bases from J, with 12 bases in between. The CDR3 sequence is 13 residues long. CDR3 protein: CASSHNQGSGYTF. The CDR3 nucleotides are TGTGCCAGCAGCCACAACCAGGGTTCTGGCTACACCTTC.

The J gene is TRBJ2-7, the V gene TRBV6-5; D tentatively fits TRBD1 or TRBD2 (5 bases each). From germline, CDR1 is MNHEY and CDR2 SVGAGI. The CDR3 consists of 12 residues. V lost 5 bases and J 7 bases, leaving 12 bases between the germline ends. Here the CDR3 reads CASSPRGGEQYF. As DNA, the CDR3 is TGTGCCAGCAGTCCCCGGGGCGGGGAGCAGTACTTC.

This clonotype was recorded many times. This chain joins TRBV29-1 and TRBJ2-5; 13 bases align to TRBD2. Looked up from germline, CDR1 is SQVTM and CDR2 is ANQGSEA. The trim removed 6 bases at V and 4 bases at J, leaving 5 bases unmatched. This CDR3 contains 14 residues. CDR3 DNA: TGCAGCGTATGGACTAGCGGGAGTCGAGAGACCCAGTACTTC. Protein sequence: CSVWTSGSRETQYF.

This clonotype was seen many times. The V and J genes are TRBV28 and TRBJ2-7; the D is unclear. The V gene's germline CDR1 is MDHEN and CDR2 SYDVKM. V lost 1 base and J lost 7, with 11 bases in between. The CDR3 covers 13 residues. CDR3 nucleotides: TGTGCCAGCAGTTTATATCACCTGCAAGAGCAGTACTTC. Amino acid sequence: CASSLYHLQEQYF.

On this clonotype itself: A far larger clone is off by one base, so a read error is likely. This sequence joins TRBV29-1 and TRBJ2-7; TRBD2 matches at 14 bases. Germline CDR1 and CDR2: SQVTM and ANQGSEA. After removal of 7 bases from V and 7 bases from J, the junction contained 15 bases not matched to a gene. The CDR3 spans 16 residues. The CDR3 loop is CSAKGGTSGSENEQYF. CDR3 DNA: TGCAGCGCCAAAGGTGGGACTAGCGGGAGTGAGAATGAGCAGTACTTC.

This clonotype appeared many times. CDR3 DNA: TGTGCCAGCAGTCCCCCCAGGGGGAGGGCTTTCTTT. Its protein is CASSPPRGRAFF. V is TRBV28 and J is TRBJ1-1; 7 positions match TRBD1. This CDR3 is 12 amino acids long. CDR1 is MDHEN and CDR2 is SYDVKM in the germline V gene. The junction had 8 bases not matched to a gene; V was cut back by 5 bases and J by 11 bases.

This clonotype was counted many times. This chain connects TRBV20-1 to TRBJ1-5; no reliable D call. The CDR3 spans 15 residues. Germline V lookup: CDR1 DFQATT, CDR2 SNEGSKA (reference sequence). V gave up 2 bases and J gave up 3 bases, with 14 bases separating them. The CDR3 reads CSARNFGQNNQPQHF. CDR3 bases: TGCAGTGCTAGAAACTTTGGCCAGAACAATCAGCCCCAGCATTTT.

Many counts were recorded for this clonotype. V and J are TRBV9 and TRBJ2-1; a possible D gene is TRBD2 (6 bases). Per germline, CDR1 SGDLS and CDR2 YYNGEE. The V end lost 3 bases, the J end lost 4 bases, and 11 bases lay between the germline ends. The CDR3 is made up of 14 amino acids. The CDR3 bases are TGTGCCAGCAGCGCCGGGACTTCGTACAATGAGCAGTTCTTC. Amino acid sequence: CASSAGTSYNEQFF.

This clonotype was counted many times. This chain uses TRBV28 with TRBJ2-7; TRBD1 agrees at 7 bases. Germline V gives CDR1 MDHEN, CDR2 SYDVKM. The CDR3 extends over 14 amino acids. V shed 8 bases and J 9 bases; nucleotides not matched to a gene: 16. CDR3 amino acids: CASPWTGLTTGQYF. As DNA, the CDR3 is TGTGCCAGCCCCTGGACAGGACTTACTACGGGGCAGTACTTC.

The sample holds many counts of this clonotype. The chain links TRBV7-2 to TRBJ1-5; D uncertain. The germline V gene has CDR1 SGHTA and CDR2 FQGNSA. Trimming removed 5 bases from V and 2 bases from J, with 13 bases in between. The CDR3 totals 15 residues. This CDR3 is CASSKDRTGNQPQHF. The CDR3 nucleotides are TGTGCCAGCAGCAAAGACCGGACGGGCAATCAGCCCCAGCATTTT. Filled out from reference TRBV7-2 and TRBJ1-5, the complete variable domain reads GAGVSQSPSNKVTEKGKDVELRCDPISGHTALYWYRQSLGQGLEFLIYFQGNSAPDKSGLPSDRFSAERTGGSVSTLTIQRTQQEDSAVYLCASSKDRTGNQPQHFGDGTRLSIL.

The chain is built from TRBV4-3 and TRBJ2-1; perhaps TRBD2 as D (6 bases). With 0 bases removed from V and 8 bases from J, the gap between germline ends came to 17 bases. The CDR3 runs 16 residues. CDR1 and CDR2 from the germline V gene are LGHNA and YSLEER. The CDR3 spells CASSQDQGGMRDEQFF. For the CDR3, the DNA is TGCGCCAGCAGCCAAGATCAAGGAGGGATGAGGGATGAGCAGTTCTTC.

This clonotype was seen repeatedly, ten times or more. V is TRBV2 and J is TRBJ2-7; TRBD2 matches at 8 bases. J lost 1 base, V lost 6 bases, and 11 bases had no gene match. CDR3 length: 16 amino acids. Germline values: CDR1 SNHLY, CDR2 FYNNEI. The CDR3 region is CASRMPRPSGSYEQYF. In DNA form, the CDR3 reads TGTGCCAGCAGGATGCCCAGGCCTAGCGGGTCCTACGAGCAGTACTTC. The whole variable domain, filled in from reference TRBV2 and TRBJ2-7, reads EPEVTQTPSHQVTQMGQEVILRCVPISNHLYFYWYRQILGQKVEFLVSFYNNEISEKSEIFDDQFSVERPDGSNFTLKIRSTKLEDSAMYFCASRMPRPSGSYEQYFGPGTRLTVT.

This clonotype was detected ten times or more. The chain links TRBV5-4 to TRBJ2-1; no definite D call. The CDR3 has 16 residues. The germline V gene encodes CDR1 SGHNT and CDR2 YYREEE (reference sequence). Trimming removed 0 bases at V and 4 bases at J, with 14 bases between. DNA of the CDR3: TGTGCCAGCAGCTTGGTGGGCTTCCCAGTTTACAATGAGCAGTTCTTC. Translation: CASSLVGFPVYNEQFF.

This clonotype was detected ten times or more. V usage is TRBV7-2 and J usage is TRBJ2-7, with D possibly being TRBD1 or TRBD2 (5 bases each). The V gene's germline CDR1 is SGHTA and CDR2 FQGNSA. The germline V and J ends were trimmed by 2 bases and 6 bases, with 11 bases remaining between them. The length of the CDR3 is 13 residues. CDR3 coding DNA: TGTGCCAGCAGCTTATTGGTGGGGGTCGAGCAGTACTTC. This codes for CASSLLVGVEQYF.

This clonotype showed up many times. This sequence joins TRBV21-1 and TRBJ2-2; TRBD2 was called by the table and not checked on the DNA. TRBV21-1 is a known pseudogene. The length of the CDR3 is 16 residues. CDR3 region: CASSRSSGRDSGELFF. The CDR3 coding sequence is TGTGCCAGCAGCAGGTCTAGCGGGAGGGATTCCGGGGAGCTGTTTTTT.

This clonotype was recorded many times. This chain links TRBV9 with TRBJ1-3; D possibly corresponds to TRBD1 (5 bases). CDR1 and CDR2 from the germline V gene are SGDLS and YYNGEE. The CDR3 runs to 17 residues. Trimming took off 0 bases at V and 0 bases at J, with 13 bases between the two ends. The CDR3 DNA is TGTGCCAGCAGCGTAGCCCAGGGCAGACACTCTGGAAACACCATATATTTT. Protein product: CASSVAQGRHSGNTIYF.

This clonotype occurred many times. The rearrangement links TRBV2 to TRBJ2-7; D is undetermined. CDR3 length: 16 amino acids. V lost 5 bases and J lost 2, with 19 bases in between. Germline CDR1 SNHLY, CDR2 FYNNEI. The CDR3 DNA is TGTGCCAGCAGTTGGAATACCCCGAAAAAGACCTACGAGCAGTACTTC. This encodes CASSWNTPKKTYEQYF.

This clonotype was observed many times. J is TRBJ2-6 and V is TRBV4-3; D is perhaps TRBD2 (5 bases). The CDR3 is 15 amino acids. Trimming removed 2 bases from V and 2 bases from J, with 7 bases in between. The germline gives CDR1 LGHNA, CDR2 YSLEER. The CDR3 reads CASSQRGTGANVLTF. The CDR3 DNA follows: TGCGCCAGCAGCCAACGGGGAACTGGGGCCAACGTCCTGACTTTC.

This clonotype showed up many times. The CDR3, as DNA: TGTGCCACCAGTGATTTAAGGGCGGACAGGGGGCAAAATGAGCAGTTCTTC. Its translation: CATSDLRADRGQNEQFF. The J gene is TRBJ2-1, the V gene TRBV24-1, with TRBD1 matching 11 bases. Germline V lookup: CDR1 KGHDR, CDR2 SFDVKD. V dropped 1 base and J dropped 7; count of bases not matched to a gene: 8. There are 17 residues in the CDR3.

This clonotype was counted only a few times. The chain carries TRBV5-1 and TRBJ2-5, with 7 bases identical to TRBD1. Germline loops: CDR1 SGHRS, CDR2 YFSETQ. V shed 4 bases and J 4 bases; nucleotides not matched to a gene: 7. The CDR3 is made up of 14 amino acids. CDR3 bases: TGCGCCAGCAGCCCCACAGGGGCCGGAGAGACCCAGTACTTC. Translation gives CASSPTGAGETQYF. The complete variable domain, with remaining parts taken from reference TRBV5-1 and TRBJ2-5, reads KAGVTQTPRYLIKTRGQQVTLSCSPISGHRSVSWYQQTPGQGLQFLFEYFSETQRNKGNFPGRFSGRQFSNSRSEMNVSTLELGDSALYLCASSPTGAGETQYFGPGTRLLVL.

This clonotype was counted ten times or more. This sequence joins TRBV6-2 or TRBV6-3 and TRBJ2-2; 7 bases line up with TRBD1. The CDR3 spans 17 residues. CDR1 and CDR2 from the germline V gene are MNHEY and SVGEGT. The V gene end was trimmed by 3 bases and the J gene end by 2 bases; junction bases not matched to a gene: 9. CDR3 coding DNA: TGTGCCAGCAGTTATGCTTTGGGACAGCCTAACACCGGGGAGCTGTTTTTT. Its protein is CASSYALGQPNTGELFF.

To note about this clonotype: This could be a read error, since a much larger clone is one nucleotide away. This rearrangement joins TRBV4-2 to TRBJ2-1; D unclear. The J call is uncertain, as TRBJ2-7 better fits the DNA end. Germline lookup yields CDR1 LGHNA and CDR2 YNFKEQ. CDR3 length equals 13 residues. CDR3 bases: TGTGCCAGCAGCCAAGATTTCCTCAATGAGCAGTACTTC. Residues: CASSQDFLNEQYF.

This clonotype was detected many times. In nucleotides, the CDR3 is TGTGCCAGCACTCATTTAGATGGGTCGAGCTCCTACAATGAGCAGTTCTTC. It encodes CASTHLDGSSSYNEQFF. The J gene is TRBJ2-1, the V gene TRBV5-4; the D is unclear. V was pared by 6 bases and J by 0 bases, with 19 bases between. The germline gives CDR1 SGHNT, CDR2 YYREEE (reference sequence). CDR3 length equals 17 residues. The entire variable domain, with the rest obtained from reference TRBV5-4 and TRBJ2-1, is as follows: ETGVTQSPTHLIKTRGQQVTLRCSSQSGHNTVSWYQQALGQGPQFIFQYYREEENGRGNFPPRFSGLQFPNYSSELNVNALELDDSALYLCASTHLDGSSSYNEQFFGPGTRLTVL.

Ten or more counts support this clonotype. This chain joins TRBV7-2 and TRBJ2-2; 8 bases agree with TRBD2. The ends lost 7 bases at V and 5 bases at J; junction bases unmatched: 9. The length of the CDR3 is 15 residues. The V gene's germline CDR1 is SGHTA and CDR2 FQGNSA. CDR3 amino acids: CASNSAGGTTGELFF. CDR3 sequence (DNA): TGTGCCAGCAATTCCGCGGGAGGCACTACCGGGGAGCTGTTTTTT.